This T cell receptor (beta chain) appears in the sequencing data of a study of blood T cell repertoires in COVID-19. Overall study: COVID-19 samples collected from the United States, Italy and Spain covered acute and convalescent phases.

Sequencing was performed with immunoSEQ multiplex PCR; in TCRdb, only in-frame clones are kept and a portion is missing. This table holds 150,000 to 200,000 clones, 86% found once. The CDR3 runs 16 residues. The germline CDR1 and CDR2 sequences are SGDLS and YYNGEE. V was trimmed by 0 bases and J by 4 bases, leaving 14 bases between them. Notes on this clone: This sample includes further DNA sequences coding for the same CDR3.

The specimen was peripheral blood. V and J are TRBV9 and TRBJ1-3; possible D gene TRBD1, 5 bases. This sequence originates from a middle-aged man with active or convalescent COVID-19. The CDR3 reads CASSVVGQGSGNTIYF. In nucleotides, the CDR3 is TGTGCCAGCAGCGTAGTGGGTCAGGGATCGGGAAACACCATATATTTT.